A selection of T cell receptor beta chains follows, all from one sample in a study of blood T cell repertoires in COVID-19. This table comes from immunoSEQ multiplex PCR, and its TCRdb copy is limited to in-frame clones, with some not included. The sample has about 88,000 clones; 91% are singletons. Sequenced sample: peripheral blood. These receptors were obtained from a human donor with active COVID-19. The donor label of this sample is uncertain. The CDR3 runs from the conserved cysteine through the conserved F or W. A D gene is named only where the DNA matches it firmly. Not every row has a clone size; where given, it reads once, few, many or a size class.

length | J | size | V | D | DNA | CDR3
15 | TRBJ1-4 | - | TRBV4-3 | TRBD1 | TGCGCCAGCAGCCCCCTGGGACAGGGTCCTGAAAAACTGTTTTTT | CASSPLGQGPEKLFF
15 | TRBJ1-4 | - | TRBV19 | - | TGTGCCAGTAGTTTGTGGACAGACGGGGATGAAAAACTGTTTTTT | CASSLWTDGDEKLFF
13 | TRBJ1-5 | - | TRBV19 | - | TGTGCCAGCCGCAGCCATGCGGGGTATACCCAGCATTTT | CASRSHAGYTQHF
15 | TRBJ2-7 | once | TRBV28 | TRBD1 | TGTGCCAGCAGTTTATCAGGGACAGGGTTTTACGAGCAGTACTTC | CASSLSGTGFYEQYF
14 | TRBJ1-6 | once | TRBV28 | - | TGTGCCAGCAGTTTATCAGGGGAAAATTCACCCCTCCACTTT | CASSLSGENSPLHF
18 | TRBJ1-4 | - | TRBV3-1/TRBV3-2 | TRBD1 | TGTGCCAGCAGCCCCCGGGACAGGGCCCGGAGTGGTAATGAAAAACTGTTTTTT | CASSPRDRARSGNEKLFF
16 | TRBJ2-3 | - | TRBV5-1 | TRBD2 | TGCGCCAGCAGCTTGGGGCTAGCGGGGGTTACAGATACGCAGTATTTT | CASSLGLAGVTDTQYF
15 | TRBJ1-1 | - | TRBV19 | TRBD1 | TGTGCCAGTACCCCGCGGACAGGGGGCGGAACTGAAGCTTTCTTT | CASTPRTGGGTEAFF
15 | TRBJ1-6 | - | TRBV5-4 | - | TGTGCCAGCAGCCCCGCCGGGGGGTGGGAATCACCCCTCCACTTT | CASSPAGGWESPLHF
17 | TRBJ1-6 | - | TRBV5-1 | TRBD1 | TGCGCCAGCAGCCGAGAAATGACAGGGGATTCCAATTCACCCCTCCACTTT | CASSREMTGDSNSPLHF
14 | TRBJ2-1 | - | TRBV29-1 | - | TGCAGCGTGCCTTGGAGCGGGTCCTACAATGAGCAGTTCTTC | CSVPWSGSYNEQFF
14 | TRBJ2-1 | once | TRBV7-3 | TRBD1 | TGTGCCAGCAGCGTACGGACAGGGGACAATGAGCAGTTCTTC | CASSVRTGDNEQFF
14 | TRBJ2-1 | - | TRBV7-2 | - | TGTGCCAGCAGCTTCCTCAAACTAGGAAATGAGCAGTTCTTC | CASSFLKLGNEQFF
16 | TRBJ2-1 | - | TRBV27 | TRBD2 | TGTGCCAGCAGCCGGGCGGCACTAGCGGGGGGGGTTGGGCAGTTCTTC | CASSRAALAGGVGQFF
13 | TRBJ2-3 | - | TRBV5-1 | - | TGCGCCAGCACCGTGACTAGCACAGATACGCAGTATTTT | CASTVTSTDTQYF
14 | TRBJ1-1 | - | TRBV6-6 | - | TGTGCCAGCAGTTCGACACTAGTGAACACTGAAGCTTTCTTT | CASSSTLVNTEAFF
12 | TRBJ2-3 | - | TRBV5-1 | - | TGCGCCAGCAGCTTGTTCGTAGATACGCAGTATTTT | CASSLFVDTQYF
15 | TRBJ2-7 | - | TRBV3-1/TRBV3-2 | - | TGTGCCAGCCCAGCCGCGGATCTCATCACCTACGAGCAGTACTTC | CASPAADLITYEQYF
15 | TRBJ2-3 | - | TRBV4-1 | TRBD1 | TGCGCCAGCAGCCAAACGACAGGGAGTACAAATACGCAGTATTTT | CASSQTTGSTNTQYF
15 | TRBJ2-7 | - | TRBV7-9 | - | TGTGCCAGCAGCCCAGGGGGGGGACAGGAGTACGAGCAGTACTTC | CASSPGGGQEYEQYF
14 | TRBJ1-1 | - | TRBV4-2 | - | TGTGCCAGCAGTCTTAGGGGCCTGAACACTGAAGCTTTCTTT | CASSLRGLNTEAFF
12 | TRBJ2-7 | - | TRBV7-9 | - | TGTGCCAGCAGCTTAATTAACTACGAGCAGTACTTC | CASSLINYEQYF
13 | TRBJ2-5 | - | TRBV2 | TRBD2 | TGTGCCAGCAGTACTAGCGGGGGAGAGACCCAGTACTTC | CASSTSGGETQYF
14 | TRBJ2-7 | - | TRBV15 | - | TGTGCCACCAGCAGAGGGGACACCACCTACGAGCAGTACTTC | CATSRGDTTYEQYF
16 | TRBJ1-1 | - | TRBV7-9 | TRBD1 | TGTGCCAGCAGCACCTACAGGGGGCCGGGGAACACTGAAGCTTTCTTT | CASSTYRGPGNTEAFF
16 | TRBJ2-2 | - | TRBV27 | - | TGTGCCAGCATAAGTCAGCTGGACAGGAACACCGGGGAGCTGTTTTTT | CASISQLDRNTGELFF
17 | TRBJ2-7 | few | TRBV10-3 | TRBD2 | TGTGCCATCAGTGAGTCCCCAACTAGCGGGGCCCCCTACGAGCAGTACTTC | CAISESPTSGAPYEQYF
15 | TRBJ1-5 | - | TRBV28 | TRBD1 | TGTGCCAGCAGTTTAGACAGGGGGTTGGGTCAGCCCCAGCATTTT | CASSLDRGLGQPQHF
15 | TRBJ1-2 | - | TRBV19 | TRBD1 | TGTGCCAGTCTAAAGACAGGGGATGGAAACTATGGCTACACCTTC | CASLKTGDGNYGYTF
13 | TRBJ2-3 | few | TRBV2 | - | TGTGCCAGCAGTCCAGAGGCCGCAGATACGCAGTATTTT | CASSPEAADTQYF
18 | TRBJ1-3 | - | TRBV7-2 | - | TGTGCCAGCAGCTTAGGCCCGTTTAGACAGAGCTCTGGAAACACCATATATTTT | CASSLGPFRQSSGNTIYF
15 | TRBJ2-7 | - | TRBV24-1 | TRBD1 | TGTGCCACCAGTGACACCGGGACAGGGTCCTACGAGCAGTACTTC | CATSDTGTGSYEQYF
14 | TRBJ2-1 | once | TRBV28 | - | TGTGCCAGCAGCGGACTTTTAGGCTACAATGAGCAGTTCTTC | CASSGLLGYNEQFF
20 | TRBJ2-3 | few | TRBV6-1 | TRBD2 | TGTGCCAGCAGTGAACCGACCCTGTCTAGCGGGGGGGGATACACAGATACGCAGTATTTT | CASSEPTLSSGGGYTDTQYF
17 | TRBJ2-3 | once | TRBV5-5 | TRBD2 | TGTGCCAGCAGCGAGGAGTCAGGGACTAGCGGCCCAGATACGCAGTATTTT | CASSEESGTSGPDTQYF
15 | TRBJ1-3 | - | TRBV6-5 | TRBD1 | TGTGCCACGTCTGACAGGGGGCTTCGTGGAAACACCATATATTTT | CATSDRGLRGNTIYF
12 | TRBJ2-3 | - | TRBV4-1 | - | TGCGCCAGCAGCCAATTGTGGCTAGAGCAGTATTTT | CASSQLWLEQYF
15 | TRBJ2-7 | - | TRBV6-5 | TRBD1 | TGTGCCAGCAGCAGAGACCGGGACAGGGGCTACGAGCAGTACTTC | CASSRDRDRGYEQYF
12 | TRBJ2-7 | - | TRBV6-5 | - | TGTGCCAGCAGTTCAACAGGTTACGAGCAGTACTTC | CASSSTGYEQYF
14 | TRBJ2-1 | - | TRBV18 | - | TGTGCCAGCTCACCGTCGACAGTTCACAATGAGCAGTTCTTC | CASSPSTVHNEQFF
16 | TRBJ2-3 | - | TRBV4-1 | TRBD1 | TGCGCCAGCAGCCAAGAGCAGGGGGCCCCCATAGATACGCAGTATTTT | CASSQEQGAPIDTQYF
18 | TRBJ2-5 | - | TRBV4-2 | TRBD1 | TGTGCCAGCAGCCAAGTTCCTATGATTACAGGGGGCCAAGAGACCCAGTACTTC | CASSQVPMITGGQETQYF
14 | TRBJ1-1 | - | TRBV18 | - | TGTGCCAGCTCACCCACAGGGCCATCCACTGAAGCTTTCTTT | CASSPTGPSTEAFF
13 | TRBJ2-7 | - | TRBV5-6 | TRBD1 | TGTGCCAGCAGTTTCGGGACAGTCTACGAGCAGTACTTC | CASSFGTVYEQYF
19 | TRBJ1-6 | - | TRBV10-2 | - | TGCGCCAGCAGTGAGGATTCGGGAAAGGCCCGGTCGGATAATTCACCCCTCCACTTT | CASSEDSGKARSDNSPLHF
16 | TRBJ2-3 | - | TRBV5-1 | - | TGCGCCAGCAGCTTGGTCACAGGTAGCCGCACAGATACGCAGTATTTT | CASSLVTGSRTDTQYF
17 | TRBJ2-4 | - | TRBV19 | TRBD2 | TGTGCCAGTAGTATAGCCCCCCCGGGGGGGGCGATGGACATTCAGTACTTC | CASSIAPPGGAMDIQYF
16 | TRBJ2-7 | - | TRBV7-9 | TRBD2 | TGTGCCAGCAGCTTATTGGGTTTAGCGGGGGCTTCCGAGCAGTACTTC | CASSLLGLAGASEQYF
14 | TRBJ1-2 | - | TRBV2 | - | TGTGCCAGCAGGGGACTACAGGAGAACTATGGCTACACCTTC | CASRGLQENYGYTF
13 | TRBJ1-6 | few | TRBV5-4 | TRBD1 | TGTGCCAGCAGCCAAACAGGGGATTCACCCCTCCACTTT | CASSQTGDSPLHF
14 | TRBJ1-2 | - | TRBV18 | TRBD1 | TGTGCCAGCTCACCAACAGGGGGCGGCACTGGCTACACCTTC | CASSPTGGGTGYTF
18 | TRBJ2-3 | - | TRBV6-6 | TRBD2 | TGTGCCAGCAGTCACCGAACCGGACTAGCGGGGGTTGCGGATACGCAGTATTTT | CASSHRTGLAGVADTQYF
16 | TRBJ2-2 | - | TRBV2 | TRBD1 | TGTGCCAGCAGCCCAGGACAGGGGAAGGACACCGGGGAGCTGTTTTTT | CASSPGQGKDTGELFF
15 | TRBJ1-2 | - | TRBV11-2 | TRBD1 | TGTGCCAGCAGCTTAGCCTTAGACAGGGGACGCGGCTACACCTTC | CASSLALDRGRGYTF
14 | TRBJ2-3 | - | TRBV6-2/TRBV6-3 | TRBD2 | TGTGCCAGCAGTGGCGGGGGAGGCACAGATACGCAGTATTTT | CASSGGGGTDTQYF
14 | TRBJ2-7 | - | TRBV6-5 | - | TGTGCCAGCATTCTACAGGGCCATGGATACGAGCAGTACTTC | CASILQGHGYEQYF
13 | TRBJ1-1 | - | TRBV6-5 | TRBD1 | TGTGCCACCCGACAGGGCAAGGACACTGAAGCTTTCTTT | CATRQGKDTEAFF